This TCR beta chain was sequenced during a study of CXCR4 blockade with PD-1 therapy in pancreatic cancer. TCRdb keeps only in-frame clones here, not all; method: immunoSEQ multiplex PCR. Of fewer than 550 clones listed, around 40% are singletons. CDR3 length: 14 residues. Trimming removed 7 bases from V and 7 bases from J, with 14 bases in between. CDR1 and CDR2 from the germline V gene are MDHEN and SYDVKM. Specimen: tumor tissue. V usage is TRBV28 and J usage is TRBJ1-6; D gene ambiguous. This sequence originates from a human donor with pancreatic ductal adenocarcinoma. This CDR3 is CASMAGKWNSPLHF. The DNA of the CDR3 is TGTGCCAGCATGGCGGGGAAATGGAATTCACCCCTCCACTTT.